These 21 T cell receptor beta chains originate from one sample sequenced in a study of cytomegalovirus exposure and HLA in healthy donors. With 60 Vbeta and 13 Jbeta primers, the PCR was carried out. Generated by immunoSEQ multiplex PCR, the TCRdb table keeps only in-frame clones and is missing some. The table includes some 160,000 clones, around 73% detected once. Sequenced: PBMCs. The receptors here all came from a male donor in good health and CMV-seronegative.

The V call is TRBV15, the J call TRBJ2-6; 9 positions match TRBD1. CDR3 length: 16 amino acids. In germline, CDR1 is LNHNV, CDR2 YYDKDF (reference sequence). With V trimmed by 3 bases and J by 0 bases, 0 bases remained unmatched. CDR3 sequence (DNA): TGTGCCACCAGCAGGACAGGGGGCTCTGGGGCCAACGTCCTGACTTTC. Amino acid sequence: CATSRTGGSGANVLTF.

This sequence joins TRBV27 and TRBJ1-2; possibly TRBD1 for D (6 bases). Germline V CDR1 and CDR2: MNHEY, SMNVEV (reference sequence). With 4 bases removed from V and 2 bases from J, the gap between germline ends came to 8 bases. The CDR3 consists of 13 residues. The CDR3 region has the DNA TGTGCCAGCAGTTCCCAGGGGAACTATGGCTACACCTTC. It codes for CASSSQGNYGYTF.

This chain uses TRBV6-4 with TRBJ1-2; TRBD1 agrees at 10 bases. This CDR3 has 12 residues. V was pared by 8 bases and J by 4 bases, with 1 base of the junction left unmatched. Germline V gene sequence: CDR1 MRHNA, CDR2 SNTAGT. The DNA for the CDR3 is TGTGCCAGCCGGGACAGGGGCTATGGCTACACCTTC. As protein: CASRDRGYGYTF.

The rearrangement joins TRBV28 to TRBJ1-3; 9 nucleotides line up with TRBD1. CDR3 length: 15 residues. Trimming cost V 5 bases and J 8 bases; bases outside gene matches: 10. Germline V gene sequence: CDR1 MDHEN, CDR2 SYDVKM. CDR3 sequence (DNA): TGTGCCAGCAGTGAGACAGGGGGTCTTGTGGACACCATATATTTT. Protein sequence: CASSETGGLVDTIYF.

In DNA, the CDR3 is TGTGCCAGCAGCCAAGATGGAGGAGGCTACGAGCAGTACTTC. It specifies CASSQDGGGYEQYF. The V call is TRBV14, the J call TRBJ2-7; maybe TRBD2 (5 bases). The V end was cut by 0 bases, the J end by 3 bases, with 9 bases between. CDR3 length: 14 amino acids. Germline loops: CDR1 SGHDN, CDR2 FVKESK.

The chain carries TRBV5-1 and TRBJ2-1, with 7 positions matching TRBD1. Per the germline V gene, CDR1 is SGHRS and CDR2 is YFSETQ. With 0 bases clipped from V and 8 bases from J, the junction kept 11 bases outside the gene matches. The CDR3 length is 16 residues. DNA for the CDR3: TGCGCCAGCAGCTTGGGGTTGTCACAGGGGTTCCATGAGCAGTTCTTC. This encodes CASSLGLSQGFHEQFF. The full variable domain, its missing parts supplied by reference TRBV5-1 and TRBJ2-1, is KAGVTQTPRYLIKTRGQQVTLSCSPISGHRSVSWYQQTPGQGLQFLFEYFSETQRNKGNFPGRFSGRQFSNSRSEMNVSTLELGDSALYLCASSLGLSQGFHEQFFGPGTRLTVL.

J is TRBJ1-5 and V is TRBV7-2; unclear D gene. V was trimmed by 5 bases and J by 3 bases, leaving 8 bases between them. CDR1 SGHTA and CDR2 FQGNSA come from the germline V gene. This CDR3 contains 13 residues. CDR3 loop: CASSQQDNQPQHF. CDR3 DNA sequence: TGTGCCAGCAGCCAACAAGACAATCAGCCCCAGCATTTT.

The chain joins TRBV10-3 to TRBJ2-1, with TRBD2 matching over 10 bases. V gave up 0 bases and J gave up 5 bases; unmatched junction bases: 1. Germline loops: CDR1 ENHRY, CDR2 SYGVKD. The CDR3 is 15 amino acids. The CDR3 DNA is TGTGCCATCAGTGAGTCGGGACTAGCGAACAATGAGCAGTTCTTC. It encodes CAISESGLANNEQFF.

The V call is TRBV5-1, the J call TRBJ1-1; D perhaps matches TRBD1 (6 bases). Per the germline V gene, CDR1 is SGHRS and CDR2 is YFSETQ. V dropped 4 bases and J dropped 1 base, with 11 bases sitting between them. This CDR3 region has 14 residues. CDR3 sequence (DNA): TGCGCCAGCAGCCTGGGGGGGCCGAACACTGAAGCTTTCTTT. Translation: CASSLGGPNTEAFF.

The rearrangement links TRBV7-2 to TRBJ1-5, with 10 bases that match TRBD1. Looked up from germline, CDR1 is SGHTA and CDR2 is FQGNSA. Unmatched junction bases numbered 9, after V lost 5 bases and J lost 8 bases. There are 15 residues in the CDR3. The CDR3 reads CASSTDRGRGEPQHF. DNA for the CDR3: TGTGCCAGCAGCACCGACAGGGGGCGCGGTGAGCCCCAGCATTTT.

This clone was seen a few times. The chain employs TRBV11-3 and TRBJ2-7, with 7 nucleotides matching TRBD1. The germline V gene encodes CDR1 SGHNT and CDR2 YENEEA. The junction had 8 bases not matched to a gene; V was cut back by 6 bases and J by 6 bases. The CDR3 contains 13 residues. The CDR3 spells CASSQTGVGEQYF. Here the CDR3 DNA reads TGTGCCAGCAGTCAAACAGGGGTTGGCGAGCAGTACTTC. Using reference TRBV11-3 and TRBJ2-7 for the parts outside the CDR3, the full variable domain is EAGVVQSPRYKIIEKKQPVAFWCNPISGHNTLYWYLQNLGQGPELLIRYENEEAVDDSQLPKDRFSAERLKGVDSTLKIQPAELGDSAVYLCASSQTGVGEQYFGPGTRLTVT.

This clone has only a few counts. This chain joins TRBV19 and TRBJ2-2; D perhaps matches TRBD2 (6 bases). The CDR3 contains 14 residues. Trimming took off 5 bases at V and 4 bases at J, with 11 bases between the two ends. Germline V lookup: CDR1 LNHDA, CDR2 SQIVND (reference sequence). The CDR3 loop reads CASSSGGVTGELFF. The DNA of the CDR3 is TGTGCCAGTAGTTCGGGCGGGGTCACCGGGGAGCTGTTTTTT.

V usage is TRBV29-1 and J usage is TRBJ1-1; TRBD1 is a possible D gene (6 bases). This CDR3 comprises 13 residues. V lost 5 bases and J lost 0, with 10 bases in between. Germline V gene lookup returns CDR1 SQVTM and CDR2 ANQGSEA. CDR3 region: CSVTTGMNTEAFF. The CDR3 DNA sequence: TGCAGCGTTACGACAGGCATGAACACTGAAGCTTTCTTT. The full variable domain, its missing parts supplied by reference TRBV29-1 and TRBJ1-1, is SAVISQKPSRDICQRGTSLTIQCQVDSQVTMMFWYRQQPGQSLTLIATANQGSEATYESGFVIDKFPISRPNLTFSTLTVSNMSPEDSSIYLCSVTTGMNTEAFFGQGTRLTVV.

This clone was seen a handful of times. The chain recombines TRBV19 with TRBJ2-1; 12 nucleotides agree with TRBD2. Germline V lookup: CDR1 LNHDA, CDR2 SQIVND (reference sequence). V dropped 2 bases and J dropped 1; count of bases not matched to a gene: 6. This CDR3 region has 18 residues. CDR3 sequence: CASSIRLAGVRSYNEQFF. The CDR3 bases are TGTGCCAGTAGTATAAGACTAGCGGGAGTTCGGTCCTACAATGAGCAGTTCTTC. The full variable domain, with the rest looked up from reference TRBV19 and TRBJ2-1, is DGGITQSPKYLFRKEGQNVTLSCEQNLNHDAMYWYRQDPGQGLRLIYYSQIVNDFQKGDIAEGYSVSREKKESFPLTVTSAQKNPTAFYLCASSIRLAGVRSYNEQFFGPGTRLTVL.

A few counts support this clone. The rearrangement links TRBV11-2 to TRBJ2-1; D ambiguous. The CDR3 is 12 residues long. Deletions cut 1 base from V and 9 bases from J, with 7 bases between. The germline V gene encodes CDR1 SGHAT and CDR2 FQNNGV. The CDR3: CASSLGVTEQFF. CDR3 DNA sequence: TGTGCCAGCAGCTTAGGAGTTACTGAGCAGTTCTTC.

The chain couples TRBV6-6 to TRBJ2-7; 7 bases match TRBD2. CDR1 is MNHNY and CDR2 is SVGAGI in the germline V gene (reference sequence). The length of the CDR3 is 15 residues. The V and J ends lost 6 bases and 4 bases, in that order; junction bases with no gene match: 12. The CDR3 nucleotides read TGTGCCAGCAGCTTACAACTAGCGACCGATTACGAGCAGTACTTC. It encodes CASSLQLATDYEQYF.

The table lists this clone with a count of one. This chain joins TRBV7-2 and TRBJ2-1, with D perhaps TRBD2 (6 bases). The CDR3 runs 14 residues. The ends were cut back, 6 bases at V and 7 bases at J, with 16 bases in the middle. Germline assignment: CDR1 SGHTA and CDR2 FQGNSA. The CDR3 nucleotides read TGTGCCAGCAGGCCCCCCGGGAGTACGAATGAGCAGTTCTTC. Its protein product is CASRPPGSTNEQFF. The full variable domain, with the rest looked up from reference TRBV7-2 and TRBJ2-1, is GAGVSQSPSNKVTEKGKDVELRCDPISGHTALYWYRQSLGQGLEFLIYFQGNSAPDKSGLPSDRFSAERTGGSVSTLTIQRTQQEDSAVYLCASRPPGSTNEQFFGPGTRLTVL.

The V gene is TRBV9, the J gene TRBJ2-3; 16 positions agree with TRBD2. CDR3 length: 20 amino acids. CDR1 and CDR2 (germline): SGDLS, YYNGEE. V lost 3 bases, J lost 4 bases, and 14 bases stayed unmatched. The CDR3 DNA is TGTGCCAGCAGCGACTATTCCGGGACTAGCGGGAGGGCCCAGCCAGATACGCAGTATTTT. Residues: CASSDYSGTSGRAQPDTQYF.

This chain connects TRBV5-1 to TRBJ2-6, with D possibly matching TRBD1 (6 bases). The germline CDR1 and CDR2 sequences are SGHRS and YFSETQ. Trimming cost V 1 base and J 2 bases, with 7 bases left between them. The CDR3 is 15 residues long. CDR3 in amino acids: CASSLQGPGANVLTF. CDR3 DNA: TGCGCCAGCAGCTTGCAGGGGCCTGGGGCCAACGTCCTGACTTTC.

V usage is TRBV19 and J usage is TRBJ2-2; TRBD2 might be the D (5 bases). This CDR3 has 15 amino acids. The V and J ends lost 7 bases and 3 bases respectively, with 15 bases between them. CDR1 and CDR2 (germline): LNHDA, SQIVND (reference sequence). CDR3 DNA sequence: TGTGCCAGTAATATTATGGGGAGCTACACCGGGGAGCTGTTTTTT. Encoded protein: CASNIMGSYTGELFF.

This chain joins TRBV28 and TRBJ1-5; D may be TRBD1 (6 bases). Germline lookup yields CDR1 MDHEN and CDR2 SYDVKM. V lost 6 bases to trimming and J lost 6 bases, with 12 bases between them. The length of the CDR3 is 13 residues. This CDR3 reads CASRRQVLQPQHF. The CDR3 nucleotides are TGTGCCAGCAGGAGACAGGTTCTTCAGCCCCAGCATTTT. Together with reference TRBV28 and TRBJ1-5, the CDR3 gives the full variable domain: DVKVTQSSRYLVKRTGEKVFLECVQDMDHENMFWYRQDPGLGLRLIYFSYDVKMKEKGDIPEGYSVSREKKERFSLILESASTNQTSMYLCASRRQVLQPQHFGDGTRLSIL.